The 29 T cell receptor beta chains reported below all come from one sample, sequenced in a study of T-cell reconstitution after alpha-beta-depleted transplantation in children. As it was prepared, the TCRbeta library received unique molecular identifiers. Each CDR3 protein is one row after TCRdb ran MiXCR on the PCR reads. The profile shows about 980,000 distinct CDR3 sequences, 25% to 30% of them singletons. Here the sequenced sample was PBMCs, mostly from graft donor cells, taken 360 days after TCRalphabeta/CD19-depleted stem cell transplant. These receptors all stem from a boy younger than two who had a stem cell transplant for SCID, so the T cells may come from the graft donor.

The sample holds a few counts of this clonotype. This chain joins TRBV20-1 and TRBJ1-1; the D gene is possibly TRBD1 (6 bases). Deletions cut 6 bases from V and 5 bases from J, with 16 bases between. Germline V gene sequence: CDR1 DFQATT, CDR2 SNEGSKA (reference sequence). The CDR3 totals 13 residues. Here the CDR3 DNA reads TGCAGTGCCCGTCTCACAGGGAGGACTGAAGCTTTCTTT. Translated, it gives CSARLTGRTEAFF.

This chain links TRBV4-3 with TRBJ2-1; 7 nucleotides match TRBD2. The germline V gene encodes CDR1 LGHNA and CDR2 YSLEER. Trimming removed 5 bases from V and 7 bases from J; junction bases left unmatched: 8. The CDR3 sequence is 14 residues long. The CDR3: CASSFNGGSNEQFF. CDR3 nucleotides: TGCGCCAGCAGCTTTAACGGGGGGAGTAATGAGCAGTTCTTC.

The chain links TRBV12-3 or TRBV12-4 to TRBJ1-5; unclear D gene. V lost 2 bases and J lost 4, with 9 bases in between. This CDR3 comprises 14 residues. CDR3 sequence: CASSLLAENQPQHF. The CDR3 DNA reads TGTGCCAGCAGTTTACTGGCGGAGAATCAGCCCCAGCATTTT.

The rearrangement links TRBV12-3 or TRBV12-4 to TRBJ2-5; D gene uncertain. The CDR3 has 13 residues. Trimming shortened V by 1 base and J by 4 bases, and 7 bases separated the two germline ends. CDR3 in amino acids: CASSLGHTETQYF. The CDR3, as DNA: TGTGCCAGCAGTTTAGGACACACAGAGACCCAGTACTTC.

The chain is built from TRBV4-2 and TRBJ2-1; 9 bases match TRBD1. The germline CDR1 and CDR2 sequences are LGHNA and YNFKEQ. The CDR3 has 18 amino acids. Trimming at V came to 10 bases and at J to 4 bases, leaving 20 bases not matched to a gene. The CDR3 sequence is CAMSPGQGIVMIYNEQFF. DNA of the CDR3: TGTGCCATGAGCCCGGGACAGGGAATAGTTATGATATACAATGAGCAGTTCTTC.

The gene calls are TRBV5-1 and TRBJ2-1; a possible D gene is TRBD2 (6 bases). There are 14 residues in the CDR3. With 0 bases removed from V and 7 bases from J, the gap between germline ends came to 11 bases. From germline, CDR1 is SGHRS and CDR2 YFSETQ. In DNA, the CDR3 is TGCGCCAGCAGCTTGGTCCCTGGAGGGAATGAGCAGTTCTTC. It encodes CASSLVPGGNEQFF.

There are a few counts of this clonotype. The rearrangement joins TRBV12-3 or TRBV12-4 to TRBJ1-1; a weak D match, TRBD1 (6 bases). V lost 3 bases and J 6 bases, leaving 11 bases between the germline ends. The CDR3 is 13 residues long. CDR3: CASSLGAGAEAFF. CDR3 nucleotide sequence: TGTGCCAGCAGTTTGGGGGCGGGCGCTGAAGCTTTCTTT.

V gene TRBV20-1 combines with J gene TRBJ2-2; 9 positions match TRBD2. This CDR3 comprises 15 residues. The germline CDR1 and CDR2 sequences are DFQATT and SNEGSKA (reference sequence). The ends lost 5 bases at V and 4 bases at J; junction bases unmatched: 8. This chain's CDR3 is CSAASGATPTGELFF. The CDR3 coding sequence is TGCAGTGCTGCTAGCGGGGCCACCCCCACCGGGGAGCTGTTTTTT.

V usage is TRBV7-2 and J usage is TRBJ1-2; 8 nucleotides line up with TRBD1. In germline, CDR1 is SGHTA, CDR2 FQGNSA. The CDR3 extends over 14 amino acids. V lost 1 base, J lost 13 bases, and 11 bases stayed unmatched. In DNA form, the CDR3 reads TGTGCCAGCAGCTTAGGGGACAGGCTCCAGATTTCCACCTTC. It translates to CASSLGDRLQISTF.

The chain combines TRBV20-1 with TRBJ2-7; either TRBD1 or TRBD2 may fit D (5 bases each). The CDR3 extends over 16 amino acids. The V gene's germline CDR1 is DFQATT and CDR2 SNEGSKA (reference sequence). V was pared by 6 bases and J by 3 bases, with 24 bases between. CDR3 loop: CSARKGPTTTNYEQYF. The CDR3 DNA reads as TGCAGTGCCAGGAAGGGACCGACAACGACTAACTACGAGCAGTACTTC.

This clonotype was picked up many times. The V and J genes are TRBV7-2 and TRBJ2-1; the match to TRBD2 covers 8 bases. Germline lookup yields CDR1 SGHTA and CDR2 FQGNSA. The junction had 11 bases not matched to a gene; V was cut back by 6 bases and J by 4 bases. This CDR3 is built from 16 residues. For the CDR3, the DNA is TGTGCCAGCAGTTTGGCCGGGAGCGGGGGATACAATGAGCAGTTCTTC. Amino acids: CASSLAGSGGYNEQFF.

J is TRBJ2-5 and V is TRBV5-4; weak D call: TRBD2 (5 bases). This CDR3 region has 13 residues. The germline CDR1 and CDR2 sequences are SGHNT and YYREEE (reference sequence). Trimming stripped 1 base from V and 5 bases from J, with 9 bases between. Here the CDR3 reads CASSLKERETQYF. The CDR3 coding sequence is TGTGCCAGCAGCTTGAAGGAGCGGGAGACCCAGTACTTC.

This clonotype was seen a few times. This chain links TRBV5-4 with TRBJ2-1, with D possibly being TRBD1 (5 bases). The CDR3 length is 14 residues. Per the germline V gene, CDR1 is SGHNT and CDR2 is YYREEE (reference sequence). V was pared by 1 base and J by 4 bases, with 9 bases between. For the CDR3, the DNA is TGTGCCAGCAGCTTGCATCAGGGATACAATGAGCAGTTCTTC. Translated: CASSLHQGYNEQFF.

This clonotype came up a few times. V is TRBV5-1 and J is TRBJ1-2, with D unresolved. This CDR3 has 11 residues. The V gene lost 0 bases and the J gene lost 10 bases, with 7 bases spanning the gap. Germline loops: CDR1 SGHRS, CDR2 YFSETQ. The CDR3 here is CASSLGSTYTF. The CDR3 DNA is TGCGCCAGCAGCTTGGGCAGTACCTACACCTTC. The complete variable domain, with remaining parts taken from reference TRBV5-1 and TRBJ1-2, reads KAGVTQTPRYLIKTRGQQVTLSCSPISGHRSVSWYQQTPGQGLQFLFEYFSETQRNKGNFPGRFSGRQFSNSRSEMNVSTLELGDSALYLCASSLGSTYTFGSGTRLTVV.

This clonotype came up a few times. The chain combines TRBV12-3 or TRBV12-4 with TRBJ1-5; the D gene is possibly TRBD1 (5 bases). The V and J ends lost 3 bases and 1 base respectively, with 10 bases between them. This CDR3 region has 15 residues. The CDR3 bases are TGTGCCAGCAGTTTTGGGGCAAAAAGCAATCAGCCCCAGCATTTT. This codes for CASSFGAKSNQPQHF.

In its sample, this clonotype was seen many times. The chain employs TRBV7-2 and TRBJ2-5; D may match TRBD1 or TRBD2 (5 bases each). The CDR3 loop spans 15 amino acids. The germline V gene encodes CDR1 SGHTA and CDR2 FQGNSA. V was trimmed by 5 bases and J by 5 bases, leaving 18 bases between them. CDR3 in DNA: TGTGCCAGCAGCCAGGGTGGGCTAGAGGGGGAGACCCAGTACTTC. Its translation: CASSQGGLEGETQYF.

The chain joins TRBV9 to TRBJ2-2, with TRBD2 matching 8 bases. Looked up from germline, CDR1 is SGDLS and CDR2 is YYNGEE. After removal of 2 bases from V and 4 bases from J, the junction contained 10 bases not matched to a gene. There are 17 residues in the CDR3. The DNA of the CDR3 is TGTGCCAGCAGCGTGCGGGCGGGGGGAAGTGTCACCGGGGAGCTGTTTTTT. Translation gives CASSVRAGGSVTGELFF. The variable domain in full, completed from reference TRBV9 and TRBJ2-2, reads DSGVTQTPKHLITATGQRVTLRCSPRSGDLSVYWYQQSLDQGLQFLIQYYNGEERAKGNILERFSAQQFPDLHSELNLSSLELGDSALYFCASSVRAGGSVTGELFFGEGSRLTVL.

The rearrangement uses TRBV5-1 and TRBJ1-1, with D possibly matching TRBD1 (6 bases). The CDR3 has 14 residues. Per germline, CDR1 SGHRS and CDR2 YFSETQ. V was pared by 1 base and J by 10 bases, with 17 bases between. Written as DNA, the CDR3 is TGCGCCAGCAGCTTGTCATCAGGGGATCCGAGAGCTTTCTTT. Translation: CASSLSSGDPRAFF. The full variable domain, completed using reference TRBV5-1 and TRBJ1-1, is KAGVTQTPRYLIKTRGQQVTLSCSPISGHRSVSWYQQTPGQGLQFLFEYFSETQRNKGNFPGRFSGRQFSNSRSEMNVSTLELGDSALYLCASSLSSGDPRAFFGQGTRLTVV.

The chain is built from TRBV6-1 and TRBJ1-5, with TRBD1 as a possible D gene (6 bases). This CDR3 region has 15 residues. Germline loops: CDR1 MNHNS, CDR2 SASEGT. The germline V and J ends were trimmed by 2 bases and 6 bases, with 14 bases remaining between them. Here the CDR3 reads CASSEILRGAQPQHF. CDR3 nucleotides: TGTGCCAGCAGTGAAATTCTCAGGGGAGCTCAGCCCCAGCATTTT.

CDR3 sequence: CASSKNQGRKDTQYF. The CDR3 DNA reads TGTGCCAGCAGTAAAAACCAGGGGCGCAAAGATACGCAGTATTTT. V gene TRBV12-3 or TRBV12-4 combines with J gene TRBJ2-3; D is possibly TRBD1 (6 bases). Trimming took 5 bases from V and 5 from J, leaving 17 bases between them. CDR3 length equals 15 residues.

The chain combines TRBV11-2 with TRBJ2-1; TRBD2 matches at 9 bases. V was pared by 0 bases and J by 3 bases, with 6 bases of the junction left unmatched. This CDR3 has 17 residues. CDR1 is SGHAT and CDR2 is FQNNGV in the germline V gene. The CDR3, as DNA: TGTGCCAGCAGCTTAGATCAGGGACTAGCCTTCTACAATGAGCAGTTCTTC. This codes for CASSLDQGLAFYNEQFF. Filled out from reference TRBV11-2 and TRBJ2-1, the complete variable domain reads EAGVAQSPRYKIIEKRQSVAFWCNPISGHATLYWYQQILGQGPKLLIQFQNNGVVDDSQLPKDRFSAERLKGVDSTLKIQPAKLEDSAVYLCASSLDQGLAFYNEQFFGPGTRLTVL.

The gene calls are TRBV5-1 and TRBJ1-1; the D is unclear. Germline CDR1 reads SGHRS; CDR2 reads YFSETQ. Trimming took off 4 bases at V and 8 bases at J, with 15 bases between the two ends. The CDR3 totals 13 residues. CDR3 bases: TGCGCCAGCAGCCCCGCAACTTCGGCAGAAGCTTTCTTT. Amino acid sequence: CASSPATSAEAFF.

The V call is TRBV5-1, the J call TRBJ1-1; a possible D gene is TRBD1 (5 bases). The germline V and J ends were trimmed by 0 bases and 1 base, with 10 bases remaining between them. The CDR3 is made up of 15 amino acids. The germline V gene has CDR1 SGHRS and CDR2 YFSETQ. Here the CDR3 DNA reads TGCGCCAGCAGCTTGGCGCAGACAGAGAACACTGAAGCTTTCTTT. This gives the protein CASSLAQTENTEAFF.

This clonotype was observed a handful of times. J is TRBJ2-3 and V is TRBV12-3 or TRBV12-4; 8 nucleotides match TRBD1. CDR3 length: 15 residues. The V and J ends lost 7 bases and 2 bases, in that order; junction bases with no gene match: 8. In DNA, the CDR3 is TGTGCCAGCACCGGGACAGGATTCTCCACAGATACGCAGTATTTT. It is translated as CASTGTGFSTDTQYF.

The chain uses TRBV10-3 and TRBJ2-3; no clear D. V was cut by 5 bases and J by 4 bases, with 13 bases left in between. Germline assignment: CDR1 ENHRY and CDR2 SYGVKD. CDR3 length: 14 amino acids. CDR3 protein: CAISTAAPPDTQYF. The CDR3 DNA sequence: TGTGCCATCAGTACTGCGGCCCCCCCAGATACGCAGTATTTT.

This clonotype occurred a few times. The V and J genes are TRBV6-2 or TRBV6-3 and TRBJ2-3; no definite D call. The CDR3 consists of 15 residues. Germline CDR1 and CDR2: MNHEY and SVGEGT. Trimming cost V 2 bases and J 6 bases, with 15 bases left between them. The CDR3 DNA is TGTGCCAGCAGTTACCACCAGGTTGGCCAGGATACGCAGTATTTT. This sequence encodes CASSYHQVGQDTQYF.

The chain couples TRBV29-1 to TRBJ2-7; D is perhaps TRBD1 or TRBD2 (5 bases each). This CDR3 contains 14 residues. Trimming took off 5 bases at V and 0 bases at J, with 14 bases between the two ends. Germline V gives CDR1 SQVTM, CDR2 ANQGSEA. CDR3 residues: CSVRGTLSSYEQYF. The CDR3 region has the DNA TGCAGCGTTCGAGGGACCCTGAGCTCCTACGAGCAGTACTTC.

This clonotype was seen only a few times. The chain employs TRBV29-1 and TRBJ2-1, with TRBD2 matching over 8 bases. Trimming removed 6 bases from V and 8 bases from J; junction bases left unmatched: 12. The CDR3 length is 14 residues. The V gene's germline CDR1 is SQVTM and CDR2 ANQGSEA. The CDR3 reads CSVDGTRMIHEQFF. The CDR3 region has the DNA TGCAGCGTCGACGGGACTAGGATGATCCATGAGCAGTTCTTC.

The DNA for the CDR3 is TGCGCCAGCAGCTTGATCTTGGGTCTGAACCGGGACAGTATCCGGGGCACTGAAGCTTTCTTT. Residues: CASSLILGLNRDSIRGTEAFF. The J gene is TRBJ1-1, the V gene TRBV5-1, with 7 bases matching TRBD1. Germline trimming cut 1 base from V and 4 bases from J; bases unmatched to any gene: 25. This CDR3 has 21 residues. Germline V gene lookup returns CDR1 SGHRS and CDR2 YFSETQ.